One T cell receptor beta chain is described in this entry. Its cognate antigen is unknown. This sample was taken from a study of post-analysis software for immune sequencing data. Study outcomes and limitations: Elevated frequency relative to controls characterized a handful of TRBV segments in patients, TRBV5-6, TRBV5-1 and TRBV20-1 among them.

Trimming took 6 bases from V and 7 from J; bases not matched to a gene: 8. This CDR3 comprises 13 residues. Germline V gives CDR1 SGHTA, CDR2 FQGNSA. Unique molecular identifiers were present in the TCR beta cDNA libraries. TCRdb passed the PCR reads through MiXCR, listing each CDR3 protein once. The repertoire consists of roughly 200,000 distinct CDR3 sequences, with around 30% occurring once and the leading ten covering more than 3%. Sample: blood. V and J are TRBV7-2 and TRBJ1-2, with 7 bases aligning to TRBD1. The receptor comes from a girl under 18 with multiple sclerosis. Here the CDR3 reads CASRVDRALGYTF. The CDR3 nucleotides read TGTGCCAGCAGGGTAGACAGGGCTCTTGGCTACACCTTC.